This TCR beta chain is drawn from a study of blood T cell repertoires in COVID-19. With regard to this clone: The sample contains more than one DNA sequence encoding this CDR3.

Generated by immunoSEQ multiplex PCR, the TCRdb table keeps only in-frame clones and is missing some. The table includes 250,000 to 300,000 clones, around three quarters detected once. Trimming took 4 bases from V and 6 from J; bases not matched to a gene: 5. This CDR3 has 15 residues. Germline CDR1 reads LNHDA; CDR2 reads SQIVND (reference sequence). Source material: peripheral blood. This sequence originates from a woman of 80 years or more with acute or convalescent COVID-19. The chain recombines TRBV19 with TRBJ1-6; 8 bases agree with TRBD1. The CDR3 DNA is TGTGCCAGTAGTACGACAGGGGTTGGTAATTCACCCCTCCACTTT. Translated, it gives CASSTTGVGNSPLHF.